This TCR beta chain was recovered during a study of OX40 agonist ivuxolimab in advanced cancers. Profiling relied on immunoSEQ multiplex PCR, and the TCRdb table lists in-frame clones only, not all of them. This table has about 110,000 clones, approximately 89% appearing once. CDR3 length: 16 amino acids. Germline-derived CDR1 and CDR2 are ENHRY and SYGVKD. The ends lost 2 bases at V and 3 bases at J; junction bases unmatched: 7. This clonotype was sampled from an adult with an advanced solid tumor such as melanoma, head and neck, liver or kidney cancer. This rearrangement joins TRBV10-3 to TRBJ2-3; 8 bases fit TRBD1. The material sequenced was CD4+ or CD8+ T cells sorted from blood, taken in a trial of the OX40 agonist ivuxolimab. The CDR3 here is CAISEGRGQWTDTQYF. The CDR3 nucleotides are TGTGCCATCAGTGAGGGCAGGGGGCAATGGACAGATACGCAGTATTTT.